The 11 T cell receptor beta chains below come from one sample, sequenced in a study of graft-versus-host responses after intestinal transplantation. Produced via immunoSEQ multiplex PCR; TCRdb's table is partial and in-frame only. The sample shows 99,000 or so clones, more than 75% of them seen only once. Sample: PBMCs, taken 255 days after intestinal transplant. Every receptor here comes from a human patient who received an intestinal transplant, so some T cells may come from the graft donor.

J is TRBJ1-1 and V is TRBV28; D remains ambiguous. Germline CDR1 is MDHEN and CDR2 is SYDVKM. V lost 3 bases, J lost 0 bases, and 8 bases lay in between. This CDR3 is built from 14 residues. The CDR3 region has the DNA TGTGCCAGCAGTTTTTCCGGGGTGAACACTGAAGCTTTCTTT. Its translation: CASSFSGVNTEAFF.

The chain links TRBV5-1 to TRBJ2-1, with 13 positions matching TRBD2. This CDR3 spans 15 amino acids. Trimming at V came to 3 bases and at J to 7 bases, leaving 4 bases not matched to a gene. CDR1 and CDR2 from the germline V gene are SGHRS and YFSETQ. The CDR3 DNA reads as TGCGCCAGCAGCTCAGGACTAGCGGGAGAGAATGAGCAGTTCTTC. Its translation: CASSSGLAGENEQFF.

Turning to this clone: The same CDR3 also results from other DNA sequences found in this sample. The chain is built from TRBV2 and TRBJ2-5, with D unresolved. The germline V gene has CDR1 SNHLY and CDR2 FYNNEI. This CDR3 is 14 amino acids long. With 1 base removed from V and 5 bases from J, the gap between germline ends came to 11 bases. CDR3 amino acids: CASSEGRLQETQYF. CDR3 nucleotides: TGTGCCAGCAGTGAAGGCAGGCTCCAGGAGACCCAGTACTTC.

This rearrangement joins TRBV18 to TRBJ2-7, with 9 positions matching TRBD1. V dropped 3 bases and J dropped 2; count of bases not matched to a gene: 5. Germline V gene data show CDR1 as KGHSH and CDR2 as LQKENI. This CDR3 spans 15 amino acids. CDR3 sequence (DNA): TGTGCCAGCTCACCCCACGGACAGGGGCCCTACGAGCAGTACTTC. Residues: CASSPHGQGPYEQYF.

The genes are TRBV29-1 and TRBJ1-1; 8 bases fit TRBD1. V was pared by 3 bases and J by 10 bases, with 16 bases of the junction left unmatched. CDR3 size: 15 residues. Germline V gene data show CDR1 as SQVTM and CDR2 as ANQGSEA. The CDR3 DNA is TGCAGCGTTGATGAGGACAGGGAATTGAGTAGTGGAGCTTTCTTT. This sequence encodes CSVDEDRELSSGAFF.

The gene calls are TRBV28 and TRBJ2-5, with a tentative D call TRBD2 (6 bases). There are 14 residues in the CDR3. CDR1 and CDR2 (germline): MDHEN, SYDVKM. V gave up 6 bases and J gave up 1 base, with 12 bases separating them. The DNA of the CDR3 is TGTGCCAGCAGCCCGGCGGGGAGCCAAGAGACCCAGTACTTC. It yields the protein CASSPAGSQETQYF.

This clone was found once. This chain links TRBV20-1 with TRBJ2-1; D call uncertain. CDR3 length: 10 amino acids. Trimming removed 6 bases from V and 7 bases from J, with 7 bases in between. Germline CDR1 and CDR2: DFQATT and SNEGSKA (reference sequence). CDR3 in DNA: TGCAGTGCCGCAAAAAATGAGCAGTTCTTC. It codes for CSAAKNEQFF.

The chain is built from TRBV27 and TRBJ1-2, with a possible D match to TRBD1 (6 bases). This CDR3 comprises 13 residues. From germline, CDR1 is MNHEY and CDR2 SMNVEV (reference sequence). V lost 6 bases, J lost 6 bases, and 14 bases lay in between. The CDR3 DNA is TGTGCCAGCAGACCCCTGGGGGGGCATGGCTACACCTTC. This encodes CASRPLGGHGYTF.

The chain combines TRBV5-8 with TRBJ1-1; D unclear. This CDR3 has 14 amino acids. The germline V gene encodes CDR1 SGHTS and CDR2 YDEGEE. The V gene lost 7 bases and the J gene lost 8 bases, with 21 bases spanning the gap. CDR3: CASQHSIIYSEAFF. The CDR3 DNA is TGTGCCAGCCAGCATAGTATAATTTACAGCGAAGCTTTCTTT.

The chain links TRBV6-5 to TRBJ2-7, with TRBD1 as a possible D gene (6 bases). Germline CDR1 and CDR2: MNHEY and SVGAGI. V shed 6 bases and J shed 5 bases, with 11 bases lying between them. This CDR3 is 12 amino acids long. The CDR3 DNA is TGTGCCAGCAGGGTACCAGGGGACGAGCAGTACTTC. It yields the protein CASRVPGDEQYF.

The V call is TRBV15, the J call TRBJ2-1; D is unresolved. Looked up from germline, CDR1 is LNHNV and CDR2 is YYDKDF (reference sequence). Trimming pared 5 bases from V and 2 bases from J, leaving 16 bases between. There are 16 residues in the CDR3. The DNA for the CDR3 is TGTGCCACCAGCCTCCGGGTTCTCTCCCCCTACAATGAGCAGTTCTTC. This sequence encodes CATSLRVLSPYNEQFF.